This T cell receptor beta chain was sequenced in a study of blood T cell repertoires in COVID-19. Libraries were prepared by immunoSEQ multiplex PCR; TCRdb keeps only in-frame clonotypes and omits some of them. The sample has about 310,000 clones; roughly 89% are singletons. This CDR3 has 16 amino acids. Germline V gene data show CDR1 as SGHRS and CDR2 as YFSETQ. Losses at the gene ends were 4 bases for V and 9 bases for J; bases not matched to a gene: 18. Sequenced material: PBMCs or T cells enriched from blood (not recorded which). The receptor was isolated from a woman younger than 30 who had recovered from COVID-19. The gene calls are TRBV5-1 and TRBJ2-7, with TRBD2 identical over 8 bases. The CDR3 here is CASSTGSQAGALGQYF. The CDR3 bases are TGCGCCAGCAGCACGGGGAGTCAAGCGGGGGCACTAGGGCAGTACTTC.